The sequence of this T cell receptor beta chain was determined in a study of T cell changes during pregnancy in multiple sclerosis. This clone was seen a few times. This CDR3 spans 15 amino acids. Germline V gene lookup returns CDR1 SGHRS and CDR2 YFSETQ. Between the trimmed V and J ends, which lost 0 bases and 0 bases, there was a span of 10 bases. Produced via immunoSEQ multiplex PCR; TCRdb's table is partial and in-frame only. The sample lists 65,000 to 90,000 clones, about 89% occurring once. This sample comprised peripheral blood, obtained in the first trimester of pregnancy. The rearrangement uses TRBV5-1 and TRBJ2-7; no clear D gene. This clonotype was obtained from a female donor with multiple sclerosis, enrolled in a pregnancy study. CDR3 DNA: TGCGCCAGCAGCTTGGACAGAACGAGCTCCTACGAGCAGTACTTC. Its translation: CASSLDRTSSYEQYF.